This TCR beta chain was recovered during a study of blood T cell repertoires in COVID-19. Libraries were prepared by immunoSEQ multiplex PCR; TCRdb keeps only in-frame clonotypes and omits some of them. The sample contains approximately 100,000 clones, roughly four fifths of which appear only once. Trimming took 7 bases from V and 4 from J; bases not matched to a gene: 6. The CDR3 totals 13 residues. Germline CDR1 LNHDA, CDR2 SQIVND (reference sequence). This TCR came from a man between 70 and 80 years old with active or convalescent COVID-19. The material sequenced was peripheral blood. J is TRBJ1-1 and V is TRBV19; 7 bases line up with TRBD1. CDR3 sequence: CASNLRQGTEAFF. CDR3 in DNA: TGTGCCAGTAACCTTCGACAGGGCACTGAAGCTTTCTTT.